This TCR beta chain was profiled in a study of STAT3 mutations in large granular lymphocyte leukemia. Study-level information: Over half of T-LGLL patients had one or more immunosuppressive regimens.

Here immunoSEQ multiplex PCR was the method, and the copy in TCRdb shows in-frame clones only, minus some. The table lists 13,000 or so clones, around 90% of them singletons. Study observations and caveats: TCR clonotype switching after therapy occurred in about 30% of the 18 patients. In T-cell large granular lymphocyte leukemia, about half of patients showed multiple immunodominant subclonotypes.

The V gene end was trimmed by 2 bases and the J gene end by 9 bases; junction bases not matched to a gene: 13. The CDR3 extends over 16 amino acids. Germline values: CDR1 MNHEY, CDR2 SMNVEV (reference sequence). Concerning this clone itself: The antigen remains unidentified.

The chain carries TRBV27 and TRBJ2-5, with 9 bases aligning to TRBD2. The clonotype originates from a human donor with T large granular lymphocyte leukemia. Some clones in this sample may be carry-over from other donors' samples. The sample consisted of PBMCs. This CDR3 is CASSLIGREGGRAQYF. CDR3 nucleotides: TGTGCCAGCAGTTTAATAGGGCGGGAGGGGGGCCGGGCCCAGTACTTC.